Listed below are T cell receptor beta chains from one sample, sequenced in a study of Ad26.COV2.S vaccination and SARS-CoV-2 variants. The protocol was immunoSEQ multiplex PCR, while the TCRdb copy is restricted to in-frame clones and leaves out a portion. In the table there are fewer than 400,000 clones, just over 85% of which are singletons. This specimen was peripheral blood, taken in a trial of Ad26.COV2.S vaccine versus placebo. These TCRs come from a person between 18 and 60 years old who received the Ad26.COV2.S COVID-19 vaccine or a placebo. The CDR3 runs from the conserved cysteine through the conserved F or W. D genes are given only for firm matches. Expanded clones are given a class, and other clones once, few, many or no size at all.

DNA	CDR3	J	size	D	V
TGCGCCAGCAGCTTGGCCAGGGCAGGGGGTATCTACGAGCAGTACTTC	CASSLARAGGIYEQYF	TRBJ2-7	-	TRBD1	TRBV5-1
TGCGCCAGCAGCTTGGGGGACAGCCAAGTATCCTATGGCTACACCTTC	CASSLGDSQVSYGYTF	TRBJ1-2	-	TRBD1	TRBV5-1
TGTGCCAGCAGTGTCGGATGGAGAGTTTCGTACGAGCAGTACTTC	CASSVGWRVSYEQYF	TRBJ2-7	-	-	TRBV6-2/TRBV6-3
TGCGCCAGCAGCCAACGGACAGGGGGAAATAATTCACCCCTCCACTTT	CASSQRTGGNNSPLHF	TRBJ1-6	few	TRBD1	TRBV4-3
TGTGCCAGCAGGAAAAGCGGGCCCAGCTCCTACGAGCAGTACTTC	CASRKSGPSSYEQYF	TRBJ2-7	-	-	TRBV11-2
TGTGCCAGCAGCAGACAGGTCATTGAAAAACTGTTTTTT	CASSRQVIEKLFF	TRBJ1-4	-	-	TRBV12-3/TRBV12-4
TGTGCCAGCAGCCGCGGGGACAGGGGGCTTCTCTCGGGGAATGAGCAGTTCTTC	CASSRGDRGLLSGNEQFF	TRBJ2-1	-	TRBD1	TRBV11-3
TGTGCCAGCAGCCTAGGGACGTACGGCTACACCTTC	CASSLGTYGYTF	TRBJ1-2	-	-	TRBV11-2
TGTGCCAGCAGCAAAGTTAGGACAGGGGGGAACACTGAAGCTTTCTTT	CASSKVRTGGNTEAFF	TRBJ1-1	-	-	TRBV21-1
TGTGCCAGCAGCCAAACCGCGGGGGCCTACAATGAGCAGTTCTTC	CASSQTAGAYNEQFF	TRBJ2-1	-	TRBD2	TRBV14
TGTGCCAGCAGCTTAGGTCCGGGACAGACTAATGAAAAACTGTTTTTT	CASSLGPGQTNEKLFF	TRBJ1-4	-	TRBD1	TRBV7-2
TGTGCCAGCAGCCATAGTGGGGGCGGCTACACCTTC	CASSHSGGGYTF	TRBJ1-2	-	-	TRBV14
TGTGCCAGCAGCCAGGGCTATGGCTACACCTTC	CASSQGYGYTF	TRBJ1-2	-	-	TRBV3-1/TRBV3-2